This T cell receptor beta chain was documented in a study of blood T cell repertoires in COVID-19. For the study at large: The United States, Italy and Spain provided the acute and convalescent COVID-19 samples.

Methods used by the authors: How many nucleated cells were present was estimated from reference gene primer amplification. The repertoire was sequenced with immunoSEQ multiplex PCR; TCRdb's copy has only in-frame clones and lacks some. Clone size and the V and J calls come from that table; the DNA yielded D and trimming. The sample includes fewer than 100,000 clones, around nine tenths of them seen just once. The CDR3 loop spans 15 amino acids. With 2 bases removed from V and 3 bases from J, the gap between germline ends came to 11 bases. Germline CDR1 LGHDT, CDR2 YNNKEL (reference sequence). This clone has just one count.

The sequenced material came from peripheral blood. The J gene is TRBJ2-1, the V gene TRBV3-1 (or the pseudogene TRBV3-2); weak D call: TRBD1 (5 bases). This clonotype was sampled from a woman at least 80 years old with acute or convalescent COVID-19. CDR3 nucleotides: TGTGCCAGCAGCCAATCCCGACAGAGCTACAATGAGCAGTTCTTC. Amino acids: CASSQSRQSYNEQFF.